The 20 T cell receptor beta chains given below trace back to one sample, sequenced in a study of tumor-infiltrating lymphocytes in primary liver carcinoma. The study co-extracted DNA and RNA from 20-30 mg of unsorted bulk tissue. Synthesis of TCR beta cDNA was carried out from 450 to 500 ng total RNA with a constant-region primer. Generation of the TCR beta libraries relied on three nested multiplex PCR rounds using slightly modified ARM-PCR. PCR rounds one and two used TRBV1-TRBV30 forward primers with a C-beta reverse primer for approximately 11 cycles each. In TCRdb, the multiplex PCR reads were re-called with MiXCR into one record per CDR3 protein. The repertoire holds fewer than 250,000 distinct CDR3 sequences, with around four fifths as singletons. Sequencing was performed on tumor tissue from primary liver carcinoma. Receptors originate from a man aged 40-50 years with primary liver carcinoma and hepatitis B virus infection.

As to this clonotype: A much larger clone lies a single base off, so this may be a read error. V gene TRBV6-4 combines with J gene TRBJ2-3; D perhaps matches TRBD2 (5 bases). The length of the CDR3 is 14 residues. Germline values: CDR1 MRHNA, CDR2 SNTAGT. CDR3 coding DNA: TGTGTCAGCAGTGACGGGAAGGAGACAGATACGCAGTATTTT. It translates to CVSSDGKETDTQYF.

About this clonotype itself: At one boundary the junction diverges from the germline segment, which might be a read error. The genes are TRBV11-3 and TRBJ1-1, with D unclear. The CDR3 sequence is 13 residues long. Germline-derived CDR1 and CDR2 are SGHNT and YENEEA. Here the CDR3 reads CDSSLVGYTETFF. For the CDR3, the DNA is TGTGACAGCAGCCTTGTAGGGTACACTGAGACTTTCTTT. Together with reference TRBV11-3 and TRBJ1-1, the CDR3 gives the full variable domain: EAGVVQSPRYKIIEKKQPVAFWCNPISGHNTLYWYLQNLGQGPELLIRYENEEAVDDSQLPKDRFSAERLKGVDSTLKIQPAELGDSAVYLCDSSLVGYTETFFGQGTRLTVV.

About this clonotype itself: Since the CDR3 does not end with the conserved phenylalanine or tryptophan, this likely comes from a read error. Because the CDR3's place on the DNA is in doubt, the DNA is left out and the CDR3 is given as listed by TCRdb. The V and J genes are TRBV4-1 and TRBJ2-1; the DNA was not used to check the table's D call, TRBD1. The CDR3 region is 10 residues in length, termini included. Germline V gene lookup returns CDR1 MGHRA and CDR2 YSYEKL. CDR3 loop: CVSSAGQQLL.

This clonotype was counted once. A read error may account for a junction end that differs from germline. The CDR3 here is CASSLETGGKNIQYF. CDR3 in DNA: TGTGCCAGCAGTTTGGAGACAGGCGGAAAAAACATTCAGTACTTC. V is TRBV5-4 and J is TRBJ2-4; the D gene is possibly TRBD1 (6 bases). This CDR3 has 15 residues. The V gene's germline CDR1 is SGHNT and CDR2 YYREEE (reference sequence).

This clonotype was detected once. The CDR3 ends on some other residue instead of the conserved phenylalanine or tryptophan, so this is likely a read error. This chain connects TRBV4-2 to TRBJ1-6; a possible D gene is TRBD1 (5 bases). CDR3 length: 16 amino acids. Germline lookup yields CDR1 LGHNA and CDR2 YNFKEQ. V was trimmed by 3 bases and J by 8 bases, leaving 17 bases between them. The DNA of the CDR3 is TGTGCCAGCAGCCATGAGGGGTCAGGAGGAGATTCACCCCTCCACTCT. It codes for CASSHEGSGGDSPLHS.

V is TRBV4-2 and J is TRBJ1-1; 8 positions match TRBD1. This CDR3 contains 15 residues. Losses at the gene ends were 0 bases for V and 3 bases for J; bases not matched to a gene: 3. Germline V lookup: CDR1 LGHNA, CDR2 YNFKEQ. The CDR3 bases are TGTGCCAGCAGCCAAGAGCTGACAGGGGACACTGAAGCTTTCTTT. It encodes CASSQELTGDTEAFF.

Points on this clonotype: The germline gene is not matched at one end of the junction; a read error may be the cause. The chain is built from TRBV29-1 and TRBJ1-1; maybe TRBD1 (5 bases). The CDR3 is made up of 14 amino acids. Germline V gene data show CDR1 as SQVTM and CDR2 as ANQGSEA. CDR3 residues: CSVTGDAMNAESFF. In DNA form, the CDR3 reads TGCAGCGTGACGGGGGATGCAATGAACGCTGAATCTTTCTTT.

A note on this clonotype: At one boundary the junction diverges from the germline segment, which might be a read error. This chain joins TRBV11-2 and TRBJ1-1, with D maybe TRBD1 (5 bases). CDR3 length equals 14 residues. Germline lookup yields CDR1 SGHAT and CDR2 FQNNGV. CDR3 amino acids: CACSFSAGDTEAFF. The CDR3 DNA is TGTGCCTGCAGTTTCTCTGCGGGGGACACTGAAGCTTTCTTT.

Regarding this clonotype: Possible read error: a much larger clone is one base away. The chain's CDR3 is CVSSRKDREENEQYF. The CDR3 bases are TGCGTCAGCAGCCGTAAGGACAGGGAGGAGAACGAGCAGTACTTC. The chain has TRBV5-1 and TRBJ2-7; 8 bases match TRBD1. The CDR3 is 15 amino acids. CDR1 is SGHRS, CDR2 YFSETQ, per germline.

J is TRBJ2-1 and V is TRBV29-1, with 10 bases identical to TRBD2. The CDR3 covers 14 residues. The V gene end was trimmed by 6 bases and the J gene end by 11 bases; junction bases not matched to a gene: 13. Germline V gene sequence: CDR1 SQVTM, CDR2 ANQGSEA. The CDR3 here is CSVGAGGSRRQQFF. CDR3 nucleotide sequence: TGCAGCGTCGGAGCGGGAGGGTCGCGGCGTCAGCAGTTCTTC.

With respect to this clonotype: The junction differs from germline at one of its ends, possibly a read error. The chain carries TRBV12-3 or TRBV12-4 and TRBJ2-5; 10 positions agree with TRBD2. The CDR3 is 14 amino acids. The CDR3 sequence: CASGLAGGQEIQYF. In DNA form, the CDR3 reads TGTGCTAGCGGATTAGCGGGAGGACAAGAGATCCAGTACTTC.

Notes on this clonotype: One junction end disagrees with the germline gene, perhaps due to a read error. The chain combines TRBV29-1 with TRBJ2-7; 13 bases line up with TRBD2. CDR3 length: 15 residues. Germline V CDR1 and CDR2: SQVTM, ANQGSEA. This CDR3 is CSVGGTSGIFNERYF. CDR3 sequence (DNA): TGCAGCGTTGGGGGGACTAGCGGGATTTTCAACGAGCGGTATTTC.

About this clonotype: One end of the junction is discordant with germline, which a read error may explain. This chain links TRBV6-5 with TRBJ2-7; 7 bases are a match to TRBD2. This CDR3 region has 17 residues. CDR1 MNHEY and CDR2 SVGAGI come from the germline V gene. The CDR3 loop is CTSREDGLGTNSYEQYF. The CDR3 bases are TGTACCAGCAGGGAAGACGGTCTCGGGACTAACTCCTACGAGCAGTACTTC.

CDR3 amino acids: CSFSSNTGELFF. In DNA form, the CDR3 reads TGCAGTTTTAGTAGCAACACCGGGGAGCTGTTTTTT. The V and J genes are TRBV29-1 and TRBJ2-2; D gene uncertain. The CDR3 sequence is 12 residues long. CDR1 is SQVTM, CDR2 ANQGSEA, per germline.

Notes on this clonotype: This may stem from a read error, because a much larger clone lies one nucleotide away. The rearrangement links TRBV5-4 to TRBJ2-3; D call uncertain. CDR3 size: 14 residues. V lost 4 bases and J 2 bases, leaving 11 bases between the germline ends. Germline assignment: CDR1 SGHNT and CDR2 YYREEE (reference sequence). CDR3 DNA sequence: TGTGCCAGCAGCGAGAAGGACGACACAGATACGCAGTATTTT. This codes for CASSEKDDTDTQYF.

As concerns this clonotype: A junction end diverges from the germline sequence, so it may reflect a read error. The chain is built from TRBV4-3 and TRBJ2-1; D perhaps matches TRBD1 (5 bases). CDR1 LGHNA and CDR2 YSLEER come from the germline V gene. This CDR3 contains 16 residues. CDR3: CASRLFPSPADNKQFF. The CDR3 nucleotides read TGCGCCAGCAGGCTATTCCCCTCCCCGGCGGACAATAAGCAGTTCTTC.

The rearrangement links TRBV29-1 to TRBJ2-3; 7 bases align to TRBD1. The end of the DNA is better explained by TRBJ1-5, so the J call may be wrong. Germline V gives CDR1 SQVTM, CDR2 ANQGSEA. The length of the CDR3 is 14 residues. In DNA, the CDR3 is TGCAGCGGCTTAGCGCGGGAGGGGGCAGTTACGCAGCATTTT. Protein: CSGLAREGAVTQHF.

As for this clonotype: Relative to the germline gene, one junction end is altered; a read error may explain this. V usage is TRBV12-3 or TRBV12-4 and J usage is TRBJ1-2; 9 nucleotides agree with TRBD1. This CDR3 contains 15 residues. DNA of the CDR3: TGTGCCAGCAGATCCGGACAGGGGTTTGGCTATGACTACACCTTC. This gives the protein CASRSGQGFGYDYTF.

On this clonotype: The junction differs from germline at one of its ends, possibly a read error. This sequence joins TRBV4-1 and TRBJ1-3, with D hard to call. The CDR3 is 16 residues long. Germline loops: CDR1 MGHRA, CDR2 YSYEKL. The CDR3 sequence is CASSLDIIASGNIIYF. The CDR3 DNA sequence: TGCGCCAGCAGTCTTGATATAATCGCCTCTGGAAACATCATATATTTT.

As to this clonotype: This may arise from a read error, as a much more abundant clone is one base away. The chain joins TRBV5-1 to TRBJ2-7; D may be TRBD1 (5 bases). This CDR3 region has 14 residues. Between the trimmed V and J ends, which lost 5 bases and 6 bases, there was a span of 18 bases. Germline V CDR1 and CDR2: SGHRS, YFSETQ. As DNA, the CDR3 is TGCGCCAGCAGACTGGACACCTCCCTTCTCGAGCAGTACTTC. Protein: CASRLDTSLLEQYF.